The clone carrying this TCR beta chain was recorded at least ten times. This record belongs to a study of molecular identifiers for immune sequencing clone quantification. From around 20,000 to 1,000,000 sorted cells, naive CD8 libraries were generated with 10%, 30% or 50% RNA. The CD8+CD4-CCR7+CD45RA+ phenotype defined the sorted naive CD8 T cells. One entry per CDR3 protein, called by TCRdb with MiXCR from the PCR reads. The repertoire includes 550,000 to 750,000 distinct CDR3 sequences, around 20% of them detected once, and roughly 0.85% sits in the top ten. The TCR sequence derives from a human donor in good health. Some libraries in this study had Jurkat cell RNA spiked in. Sequenced sample: naive CD8+ T cells from blood, with Jurkat cell RNA spiked in. Subset described: FACS-sorted CD8+CD4-CCR7+CD45RA+ naive T cells.

CDR3 in DNA: TGTGCCAGTGGTCTAGCGGGGGGACACAATGAGCAGTTCTTC. Its translation: CASGLAGGHNEQFF. This rearrangement joins TRBV6-5 to TRBJ2-1, with 11 bases identical to TRBD2. Germline CDR1 MNHEY, CDR2 SVGAGI. Trimming removed 9 bases from V and 5 bases from J; junction bases left unmatched: 6. There are 14 residues in the CDR3.